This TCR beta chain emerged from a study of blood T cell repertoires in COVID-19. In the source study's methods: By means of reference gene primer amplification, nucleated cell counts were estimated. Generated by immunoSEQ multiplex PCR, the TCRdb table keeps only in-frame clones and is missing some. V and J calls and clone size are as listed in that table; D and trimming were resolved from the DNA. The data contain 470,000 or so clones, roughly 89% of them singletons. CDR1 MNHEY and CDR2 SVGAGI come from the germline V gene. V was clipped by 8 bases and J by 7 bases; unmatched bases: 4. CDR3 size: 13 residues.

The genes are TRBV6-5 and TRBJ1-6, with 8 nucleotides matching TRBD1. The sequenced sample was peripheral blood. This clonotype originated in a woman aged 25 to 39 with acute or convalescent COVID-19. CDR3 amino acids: CASGRTGNSPLHF. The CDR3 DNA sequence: TGTGCCAGCGGCAGGACAGGGAATTCACCCCTCCACTTT.